This T cell receptor beta chain appears in the sequencing data of a study of cytomegalovirus exposure and HLA in healthy donors. This CDR3 has 12 residues. With V trimmed by 8 bases and J by 5 bases, 4 bases remained unmatched. CDR1 is WSHSY and CDR2 is SAAADI in the germline V gene. The primer mix had 60 Vbeta and 13 Jbeta primers. Sequencing used immunoSEQ multiplex PCR; TCRdb keeps in-frame clones, though not all of them. The profile shows about 150,000 clones, about 70% of them singletons. This receptor was obtained from a man aged 55 to 69 in good health and CMV-seronegative. The specimen sequenced was PBMCs. V gene TRBV10-2 combines with J gene TRBJ2-7, with 9 bases fitting TRBD1. The CDR3 spells CASGDRANEQYF. The CDR3 DNA reads TGCGCCAGCGGGGACAGGGCCAACGAGCAGTACTTC.